The T cell receptor (beta chain) described here comes from a study of T cell changes during pregnancy in multiple sclerosis. Repertoires were generated with immunoSEQ multiplex PCR, while TCRdb's copy carries only in-frame clones and drops some. This sample has 88,000 or so clones, with around 90% found just once. This clone was counted a single time. The starting material was peripheral blood, obtained before pregnancy. The receptor was derived from a female donor with multiple sclerosis, enrolled in a pregnancy study.

Written as DNA, the CDR3 is TGTGCCACCAGGGGACAGTTGAACACTGAAGCTTTCTTT. Translated, it gives CATRGQLNTEAFF. The V call is TRBV15, the J call TRBJ1-1; TRBD1 aligns across 7 bases. The CDR3 consists of 13 residues. Per germline, CDR1 LNHNV and CDR2 YYDKDF (reference sequence). V was clipped by 6 bases and J by 0 bases; unmatched bases: 1.